The entry below gives a single TCR beta chain sequence along with its context. Its specificity is unknown. The data stem from a study of shared clonotypes between healthy human individuals. Study-level results: Memory subsets generally showed lower estimated richness than naive subsets.

Naive CD8 cells, CD45RO-negative and positively selected for CCR7, excluded terminally differentiated effector memory CD45RA+ cells. Assay execution took place at the deep level. Only in-frame clones appear in the TCRdb table, and some are missing; sequencing was by immunoSEQ multiplex PCR. The data show about 1,900,000 clones, with around 96% seen just once and 0.95% to 1.5% held by the top ten. The CDR3 has 13 residues. CDR1 and CDR2 (germline): SNHLY, FYNNEI. V was trimmed by 5 bases and J by 2 bases, leaving 10 bases between them. The TCR originated in a young man in good health. The genes are TRBV2 and TRBJ2-7; D possibly matches TRBD1 or TRBD2 (5 bases each). The source material was naive CD8+ T cells sorted from blood. CDR3 in DNA: TGTGCCAGCAGTCACGGGACCGCCTACGAGCAGTACTTC. It translates to CASSHGTAYEQYF.